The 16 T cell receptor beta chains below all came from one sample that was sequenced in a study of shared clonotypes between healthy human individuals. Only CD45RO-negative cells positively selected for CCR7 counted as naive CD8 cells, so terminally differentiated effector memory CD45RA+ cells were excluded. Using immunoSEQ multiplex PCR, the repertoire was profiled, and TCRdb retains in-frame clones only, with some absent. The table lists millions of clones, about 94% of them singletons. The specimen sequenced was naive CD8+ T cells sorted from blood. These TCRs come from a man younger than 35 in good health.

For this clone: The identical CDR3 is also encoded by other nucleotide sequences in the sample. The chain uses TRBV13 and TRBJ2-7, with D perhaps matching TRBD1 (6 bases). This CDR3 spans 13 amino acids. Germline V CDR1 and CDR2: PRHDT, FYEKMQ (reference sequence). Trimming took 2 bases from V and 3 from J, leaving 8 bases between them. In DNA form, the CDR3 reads TGTGCCAGCAGCTTATCAGGGGTCTACGAGCAGTACTTC. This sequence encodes CASSLSGVYEQYF.

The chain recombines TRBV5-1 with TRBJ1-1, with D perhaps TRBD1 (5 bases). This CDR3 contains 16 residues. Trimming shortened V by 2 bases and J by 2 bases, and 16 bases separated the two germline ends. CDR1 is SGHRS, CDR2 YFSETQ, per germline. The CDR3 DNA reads TGCGCCAGCAGCTTCATGGTGAGGGGAGCTAACACTGAAGCTTTCTTT. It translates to CASSFMVRGANTEAFF.

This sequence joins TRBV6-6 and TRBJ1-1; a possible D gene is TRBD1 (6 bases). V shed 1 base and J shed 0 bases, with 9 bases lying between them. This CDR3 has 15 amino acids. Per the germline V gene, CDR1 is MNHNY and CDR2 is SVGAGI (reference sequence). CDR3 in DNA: TGTGCCAGCAGTTACTTGGACAGCTTGAACACTGAAGCTTTCTTT. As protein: CASSYLDSLNTEAFF.

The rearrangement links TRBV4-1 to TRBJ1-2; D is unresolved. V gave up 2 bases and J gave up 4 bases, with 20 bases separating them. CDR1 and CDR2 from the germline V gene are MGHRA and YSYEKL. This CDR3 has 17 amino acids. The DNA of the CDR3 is TGCGCCAGCAGCCAATTTACTCCGGCGGATACGAGCTATGGCTACACCTTC. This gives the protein CASSQFTPADTSYGYTF.

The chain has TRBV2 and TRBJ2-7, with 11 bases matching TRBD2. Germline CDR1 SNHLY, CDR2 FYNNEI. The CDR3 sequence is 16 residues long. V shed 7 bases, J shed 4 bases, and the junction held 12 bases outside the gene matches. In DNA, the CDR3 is TGTGCCAGCATCCGACTGCTAGCGGGAGGCGGGTACGAGCAGTACTTC. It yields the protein CASIRLLAGGGYEQYF.

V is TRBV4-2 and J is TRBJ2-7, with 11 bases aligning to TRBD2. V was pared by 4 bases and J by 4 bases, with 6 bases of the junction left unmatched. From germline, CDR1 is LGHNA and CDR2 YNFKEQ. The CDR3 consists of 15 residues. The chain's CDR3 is CASSPGTSGNYEQYF. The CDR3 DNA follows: TGTGCCAGCAGCCCCGGGACTAGCGGAAATTACGAGCAGTACTTC.

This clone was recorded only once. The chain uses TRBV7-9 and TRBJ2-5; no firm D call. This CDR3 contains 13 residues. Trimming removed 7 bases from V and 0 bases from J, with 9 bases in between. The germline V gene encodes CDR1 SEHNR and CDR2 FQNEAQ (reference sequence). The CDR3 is CASTPPDQETQYF. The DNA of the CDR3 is TGTGCCAGCACCCCCCCGGACCAAGAGACCCAGTACTTC.

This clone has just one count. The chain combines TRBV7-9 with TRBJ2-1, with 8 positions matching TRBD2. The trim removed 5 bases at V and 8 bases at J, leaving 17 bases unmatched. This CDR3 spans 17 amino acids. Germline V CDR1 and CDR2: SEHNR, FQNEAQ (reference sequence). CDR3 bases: TGTGCCAGCAGCGAAAGGCAGGGACTAGAGTTCTCAGATGAGCAGTTCTTC. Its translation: CASSERQGLEFSDEQFF.

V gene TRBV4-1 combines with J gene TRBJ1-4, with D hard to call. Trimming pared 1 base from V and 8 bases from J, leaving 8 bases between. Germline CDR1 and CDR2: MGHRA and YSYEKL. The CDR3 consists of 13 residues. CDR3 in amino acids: CASSQGGDEKLFF. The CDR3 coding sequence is TGCGCCAGCAGCCAAGGGGGAGACGAAAAACTGTTTTTT.

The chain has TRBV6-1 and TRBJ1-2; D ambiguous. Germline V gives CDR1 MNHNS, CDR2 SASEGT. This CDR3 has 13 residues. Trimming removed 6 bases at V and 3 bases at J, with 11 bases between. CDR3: CASSLEGYYGYTF. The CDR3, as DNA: TGTGCCAGCAGCCTCGAGGGATACTATGGCTACACCTTC.

As DNA, the CDR3 is TGTGCCTGGGCCGGAATCCTTCACTATGGCTACACCTTC. It translates to CAWAGILHYGYTF. This chain uses TRBV30 with TRBJ1-2; D not certain. The ends were cut back, 5 bases at V and 3 bases at J, with 13 bases in the middle. The CDR3 has 13 residues. Germline CDR1 reads GTSNPN; CDR2 reads SVGIG (reference sequence).

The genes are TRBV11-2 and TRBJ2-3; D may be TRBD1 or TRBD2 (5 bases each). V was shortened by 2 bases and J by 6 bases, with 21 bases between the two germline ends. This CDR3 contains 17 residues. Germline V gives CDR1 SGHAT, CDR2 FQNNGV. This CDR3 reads CASSLSAPGAGGDTQYF. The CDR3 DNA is TGTGCCAGCAGCTTATCTGCCCCCGGGGCAGGCGGGGATACGCAGTATTTT.

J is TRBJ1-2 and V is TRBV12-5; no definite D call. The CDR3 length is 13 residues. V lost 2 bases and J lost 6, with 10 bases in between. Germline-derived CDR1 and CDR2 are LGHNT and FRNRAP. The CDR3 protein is CASGLSLADGYTF. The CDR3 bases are TGTGCTAGTGGTTTGAGTTTAGCCGATGGCTACACCTTC.

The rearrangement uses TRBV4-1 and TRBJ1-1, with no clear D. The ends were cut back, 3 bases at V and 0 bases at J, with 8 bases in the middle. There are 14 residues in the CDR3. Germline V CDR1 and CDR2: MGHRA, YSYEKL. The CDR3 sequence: CASSQTLMNTEAFF. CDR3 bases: TGCGCCAGCAGCCAGACCCTGATGAACACTGAAGCTTTCTTT.

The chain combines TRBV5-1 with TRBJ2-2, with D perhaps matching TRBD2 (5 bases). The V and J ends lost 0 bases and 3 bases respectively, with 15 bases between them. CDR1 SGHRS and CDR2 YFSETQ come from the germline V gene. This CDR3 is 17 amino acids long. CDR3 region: CASSLGEWESHTGELFF. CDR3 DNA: TGCGCCAGCAGCTTGGGAGAGTGGGAGTCCCACACCGGGGAGCTGTTTTTT.

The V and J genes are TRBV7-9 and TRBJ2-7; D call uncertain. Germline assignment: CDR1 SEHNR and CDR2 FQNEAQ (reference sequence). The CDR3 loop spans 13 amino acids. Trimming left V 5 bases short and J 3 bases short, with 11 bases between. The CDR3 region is CASSDTSDYEQYF. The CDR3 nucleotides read TGTGCCAGCAGCGATACCTCCGACTACGAGCAGTACTTC.